The rows below give T cell receptor beta chains drawn from one sample of a study of PD-1 blockade in classical Hodgkin lymphoma. Sequencing was performed with immunoSEQ multiplex PCR; in TCRdb, only in-frame clones are kept and a portion is missing. Of 7,000 or so clones listed, over 60% are singletons. This sample comprised peripheral blood mononuclear cells (PBMCs), obtained before the fourth cycle of nivolumab. The receptors come from a human donor with classical Hodgkin lymphoma. The CDR3 runs from the conserved cysteine through the conserved F or W. The D gene is left open where the match is weak. A row's size may be missing; if present it is once, few, many or a size class.

TRBV7-9	-	-	TRBJ1-4	CASSFGGAFANEKLFF	TGTGCCAGCAGCTTTGGGGGGGCTTTTGCTAATGAAAAACTGTTTTTT
TRBV5-1	TRBD2	-	TRBJ2-3	CASSWGTSGATIRTDTQYF	TGCGCCAGCAGCTGGGGGACTAGCGGCGCCACCATACGCACAGATACGCAGTATTTT
TRBV7-8	TRBD2	-	TRBJ2-1	CASSLVASGRDEQFF	TGTGCCAGCAGCTTAGTCGCTAGCGGGAGGGATGAGCAGTTCTTC
TRBV5-1	-	-	TRBJ2-6	CASSLARGAGANVLTF	TGCGCCAGCAGCTTGGCCAGAGGGGCTGGGGCCAACGTCCTGACTTTC
TRBV7-9	-	-	TRBJ1-1	CASSTRQFMNTEAFF	TGTGCCAGCAGCACCCGACAGTTCATGAACACTGAAGCTTTCTTT
TRBV5-4	-	-	TRBJ2-1	CASSRLESYNEQFF	TGTGCCAGCAGCCGACTAGAGAGCTACAATGAGCAGTTCTTC
TRBV6-6	-	-	TRBJ1-5	CASTDNQPQHF	TGTGCCAGCACCGACAATCAGCCCCAGCATTTT
TRBV29-1	TRBD1	once	TRBJ1-2	CSVDRRDRGYGYTF	TGCAGCGTTGATCGTCGAGACAGGGGGTATGGCTACACCTTC
TRBV9	-	-	TRBJ2-1	CASSVGLNEQFF	TGTGCCAGCAGCGTGGGCCTCAATGAGCAGTTCTTC
TRBV18	TRBD1	once	TRBJ2-1	CASSPRDSNEQFF	TGTGCCAGCTCACCACGGGACAGCAATGAGCAGTTCTTC
TRBV19	-	-	TRBJ1-1	CASMGSWTPAFF	TGTGCCAGTATGGGAAGTTGGACACCAGCTTTCTTT
TRBV11-1	-	-	TRBJ1-1	CASSSGTLNTEAFF	TGTGCCAGCAGCTCCGGGACGTTGAACACTGAAGCTTTCTTT
TRBV2	TRBD1	-	TRBJ2-5	CASRRTRVVTGEEETQYF	TGTGCCAGCCGGCGAACCCGGGTTGTGACAGGGGAAGAGGAGACCCAGTACTTC
TRBV5-1	TRBD1	-	TRBJ2-3	CASSSGTGSLHTQYF	TGCGCCAGCAGCAGCGGGACAGGGAGCTTACATACGCAGTATTTT
TRBV27	-	-	TRBJ1-3	CASSLRPPSSGNTIYF	TGTGCCAGCAGTTTACGTCCTCCTAGCTCTGGAAACACCATATATTTT
TRBV2	-	once	TRBJ2-2	CASRTEQRNTGELFF	TGTGCCAGCAGAACCGAACAGCGGAACACCGGGGAGCTGTTTTTT
TRBV29-1	TRBD1	once	TRBJ2-2	CSVEDPGDSANTGELFF	TGCAGCGTTGAAGACCCAGGGGACAGCGCGAACACCGGGGAGCTGTTTTTT
TRBV29-1	-	-	TRBJ1-2	CSVPSITGNYGYTF	TGCAGCGTTCCCAGTATCACGGGCAACTATGGCTACACCTTC
TRBV28	TRBD1	-	TRBJ2-2	CASSQIRGQAGELFF	TGTGCCAGCAGTCAAATCAGGGGGCAGGCCGGGGAGCTGTTTTTT
TRBV7-8	TRBD2	-	TRBJ2-5	CASSSRRSGNLVAGQETQYF	TGTGCCAGCAGCTCCCGGCGGTCAGGGAATCTGGTAGCGGGGCAAGAGACCCAGTACTTC
TRBV29-1	-	few	TRBJ2-1	CSVEVERGPSYLGYNEQFF	TGCAGCGTTGAAGTGGAAAGGGGACCCAGTTATTTGGGCTACAATGAGCAGTTCTTC
TRBV7-9	-	-	TRBJ1-4	CASSIDATNEKLFF	TGTGCCAGCAGCATTGACGCGACGAATGAAAAACTGTTTTTT
TRBV7-8	TRBD1	-	TRBJ2-7	CASSSPGTVLTSYEQYF	TGTGCCAGCAGCAGCCCCGGGACAGTTTTGACCTCCTACGAGCAGTACTTC
TRBV4-1	-	-	TRBJ2-7	CASSRGGLVGGTNEQYF	TGCGCCAGCAGCAGGGGGGGTTTGGTAGGGGGCACGAACGAGCAGTACTTC
TRBV2	-	large	TRBJ2-5	CASSGDFGQGSETQYF	TGTGCCAGCAGTGGGGATTTTGGGCAGGGGAGTGAGACCCAGTACTTC
TRBV6-1	TRBD2	few	TRBJ2-1	CASSDRGRGREQFF	TGTGCCAGCAGTGATAGGGGACGCGGGAGGGAGCAGTTCTTC
TRBV5-4	TRBD2	-	TRBJ2-2	CASSLRRLAGNTGELFF	TGTGCCAGCAGCTTGCGGCGACTAGCGGGGAACACCGGGGAGCTGTTTTTT
TRBV27	-	-	TRBJ1-1	CASSLSFGQLNTEAFF	TGTGCCAGCAGTTTATCCTTTGGGCAGTTGAACACTGAAGCTTTCTTT
TRBV5-8	TRBD2	-	TRBJ2-2	CASSLRTGRAGGPTGELFF	TGTGCCAGCAGCTTGAGGACAGGGCGAGCGGGAGGGCCCACCGGGGAGCTGTTTTTT
TRBV6-6	-	-	TRBJ2-7	CASSYASGSEQYF	TGTGCCAGCAGTTACGCATCAGGTTCCGAGCAGTACTTC
TRBV10-3	-	few	TRBJ1-2	CAISEAGQASNYGYTF	TGTGCCATCAGTGAGGCCGGGCAGGCGTCAAACTATGGCTACACCTTC
TRBV29-1	TRBD2	-	TRBJ2-7	CSVRTSGGTYEQYF	TGCAGCGTTCGAACTAGCGGGGGAACCTACGAGCAGTACTTC
TRBV5-1	TRBD1	-	TRBJ1-4	CASSPGQGAATNEKLFF	TGCGCCAGCAGCCCTGGACAGGGGGCAGCAACTAATGAAAAACTGTTTTTT
TRBV5-4	-	-	TRBJ1-1	CASSLGGKGTEAFF	TGTGCCAGCAGCTTGGGCGGGAAGGGCACTGAAGCTTTCTTT
TRBV15	-	-	TRBJ1-4	CATSSGGNEKLFF	TGTGCCACCAGCAGCGGGGGTAATGAAAAACTGTTTTTT
TRBV27	-	-	TRBJ2-1	CASSFYNEQFF	TGTGCCAGCAGCTTTTACAATGAGCAGTTCTTC